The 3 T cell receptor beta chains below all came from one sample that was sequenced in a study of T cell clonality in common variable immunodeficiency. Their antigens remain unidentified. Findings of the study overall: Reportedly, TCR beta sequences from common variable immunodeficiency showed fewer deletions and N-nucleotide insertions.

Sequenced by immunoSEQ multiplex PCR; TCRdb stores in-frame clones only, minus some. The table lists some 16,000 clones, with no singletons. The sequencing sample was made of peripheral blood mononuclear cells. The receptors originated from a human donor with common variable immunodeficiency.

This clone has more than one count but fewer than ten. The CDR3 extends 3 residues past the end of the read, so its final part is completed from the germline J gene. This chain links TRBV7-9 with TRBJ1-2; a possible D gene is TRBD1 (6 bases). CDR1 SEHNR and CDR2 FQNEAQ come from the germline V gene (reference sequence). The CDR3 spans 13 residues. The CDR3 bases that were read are TGTGCCAGCAGCTTCCGTCAGGGGACCGGC. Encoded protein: CASSFRQGTG. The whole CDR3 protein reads CASSFRQGTGYTF.

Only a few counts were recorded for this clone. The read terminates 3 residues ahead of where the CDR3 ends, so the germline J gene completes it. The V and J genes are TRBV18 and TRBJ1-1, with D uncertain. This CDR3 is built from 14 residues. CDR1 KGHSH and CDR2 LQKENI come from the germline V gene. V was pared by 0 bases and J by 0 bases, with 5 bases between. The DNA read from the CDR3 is TGTGCCAGCTCACCACCGTCGGTGAACACTGAA. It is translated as CASSPPSVNTE. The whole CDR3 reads CASSPPSVNTEAFF.

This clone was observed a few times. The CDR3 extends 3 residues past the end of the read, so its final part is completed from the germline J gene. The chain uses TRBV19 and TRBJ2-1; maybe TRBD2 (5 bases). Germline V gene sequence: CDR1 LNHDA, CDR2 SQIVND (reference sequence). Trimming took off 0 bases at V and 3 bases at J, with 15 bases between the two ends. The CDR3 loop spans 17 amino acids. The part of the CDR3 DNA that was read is TGTGCCAGTAGTATAGATCTATTTAGCGTCCGCTACAATGAG. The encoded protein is CASSIDLFSVRYNE. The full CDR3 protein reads CASSIDLFSVRYNEQFF. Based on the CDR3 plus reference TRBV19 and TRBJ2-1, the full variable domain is DGGITQSPKYLFRKEGQNVTLSCEQNLNHDAMYWYRQDPGQGLRLIYYSQIVNDFQKGDIAEGYSVSREKKESFPLTVTSAQKNPTAFYLCASSIDLFSVRYNEQFFGPGTRLTVL.